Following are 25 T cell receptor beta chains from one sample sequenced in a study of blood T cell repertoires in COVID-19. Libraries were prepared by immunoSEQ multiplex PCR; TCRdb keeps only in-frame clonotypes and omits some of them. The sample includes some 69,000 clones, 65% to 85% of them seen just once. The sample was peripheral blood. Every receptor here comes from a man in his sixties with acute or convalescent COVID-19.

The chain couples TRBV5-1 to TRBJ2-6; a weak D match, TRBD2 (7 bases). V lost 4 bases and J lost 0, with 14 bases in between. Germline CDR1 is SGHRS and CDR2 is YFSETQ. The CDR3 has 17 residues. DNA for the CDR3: TGCGCCAGCAGCAGCGGGACAAGTTTCTCTGGGGCCAACGTCCTGACTTTC. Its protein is CASSSGTSFSGANVLTF.

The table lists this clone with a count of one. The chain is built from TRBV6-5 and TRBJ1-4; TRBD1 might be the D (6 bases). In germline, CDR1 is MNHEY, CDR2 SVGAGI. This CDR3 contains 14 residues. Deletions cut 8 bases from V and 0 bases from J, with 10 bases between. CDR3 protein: CASGGRATNEKLFF. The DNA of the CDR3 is TGTGCCAGCGGGGGCCGTGCAACTAATGAAAAACTGTTTTTT.

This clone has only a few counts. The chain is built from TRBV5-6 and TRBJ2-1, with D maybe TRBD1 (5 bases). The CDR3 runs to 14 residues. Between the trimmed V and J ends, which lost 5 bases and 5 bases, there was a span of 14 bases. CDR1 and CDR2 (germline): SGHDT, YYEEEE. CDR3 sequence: CASSPEDSDNEQFF. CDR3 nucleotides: TGTGCCAGCAGTCCTGAAGACAGTGACAATGAGCAGTTCTTC.

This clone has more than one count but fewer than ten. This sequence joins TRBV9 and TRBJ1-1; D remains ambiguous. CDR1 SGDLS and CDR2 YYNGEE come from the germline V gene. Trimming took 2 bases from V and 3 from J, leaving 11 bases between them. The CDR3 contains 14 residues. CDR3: CASSVEGAHTEAFF. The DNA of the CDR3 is TGTGCCAGCAGCGTCGAGGGCGCGCACACTGAAGCTTTCTTT.

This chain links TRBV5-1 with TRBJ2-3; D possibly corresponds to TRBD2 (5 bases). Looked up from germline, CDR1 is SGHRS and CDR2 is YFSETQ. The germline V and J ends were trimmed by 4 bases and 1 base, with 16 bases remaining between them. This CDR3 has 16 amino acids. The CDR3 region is CASSLGLSGGTDTQYF. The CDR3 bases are TGCGCCAGCAGCCTCGGACTCTCAGGAGGCACAGATACGCAGTATTTT.

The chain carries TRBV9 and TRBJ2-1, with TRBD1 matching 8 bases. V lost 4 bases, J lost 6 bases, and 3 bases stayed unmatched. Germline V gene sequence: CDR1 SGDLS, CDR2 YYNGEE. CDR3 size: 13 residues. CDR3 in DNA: TGTGCCAGCAGCCCGGGACAGGTCAATGAGCAGTTCTTC. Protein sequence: CASSPGQVNEQFF.

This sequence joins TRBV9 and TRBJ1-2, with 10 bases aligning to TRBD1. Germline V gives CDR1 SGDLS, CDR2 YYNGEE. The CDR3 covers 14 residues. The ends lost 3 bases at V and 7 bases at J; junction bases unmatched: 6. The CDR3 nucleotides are TGTGCCAGCAGCGGACAGGGACAGGGGTCTGGCTACACCTTC. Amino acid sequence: CASSGQGQGSGYTF. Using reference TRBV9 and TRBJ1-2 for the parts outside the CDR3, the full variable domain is DSGVTQTPKHLITATGQRVTLRCSPRSGDLSVYWYQQSLDQGLQFLIQYYNGEERAKGNILERFSAQQFPDLHSELNLSSLELGDSALYFCASSGQGQGSGYTFGSGTRLTVV.

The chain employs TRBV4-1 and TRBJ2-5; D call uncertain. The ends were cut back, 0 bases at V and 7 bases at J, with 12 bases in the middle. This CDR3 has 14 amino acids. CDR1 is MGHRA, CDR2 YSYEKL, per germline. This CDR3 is CASSQDPLSGTQYF. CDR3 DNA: TGCGCCAGCAGCCAAGACCCCCTCAGTGGGACCCAGTACTTC.

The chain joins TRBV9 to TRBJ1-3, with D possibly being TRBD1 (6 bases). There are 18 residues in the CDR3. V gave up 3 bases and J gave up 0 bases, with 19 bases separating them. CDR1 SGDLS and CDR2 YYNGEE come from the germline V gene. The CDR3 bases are TGTGCCAGCAGCGCGCAACCCGGGACAACTCTCTCTGGAAACACCATATATTTT. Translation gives CASSAQPGTTLSGNTIYF.

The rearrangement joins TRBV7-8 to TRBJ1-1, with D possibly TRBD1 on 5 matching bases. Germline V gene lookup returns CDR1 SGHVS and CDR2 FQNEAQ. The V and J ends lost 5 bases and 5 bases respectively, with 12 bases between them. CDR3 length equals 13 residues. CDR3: CASSPGTRTEAFF. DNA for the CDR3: TGTGCCAGCAGCCCGGGGACTCGGACTGAAGCTTTCTTT.

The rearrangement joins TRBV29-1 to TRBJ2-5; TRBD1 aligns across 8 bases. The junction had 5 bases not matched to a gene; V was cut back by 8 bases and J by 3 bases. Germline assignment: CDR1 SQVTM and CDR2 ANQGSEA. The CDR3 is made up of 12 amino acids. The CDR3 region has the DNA TGCAGCTGGGGGACAGGAGAAGAGACCCAGTACTTC. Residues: CSWGTGEETQYF.

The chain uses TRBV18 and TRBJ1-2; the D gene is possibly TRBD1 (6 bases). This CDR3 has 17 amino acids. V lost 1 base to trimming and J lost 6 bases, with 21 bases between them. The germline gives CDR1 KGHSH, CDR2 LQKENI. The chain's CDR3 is CASSPRTGGAPSHGYTF. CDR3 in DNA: TGTGCCAGCTCACCACGCACCGGGGGGGCGCCGTCCCATGGCTACACCTTC.

The CDR3, as DNA: TGTGCCAGTAGTACTGGACAGAATAATTACAACGATGAGCAGTTCTTC. Protein sequence: CASSTGQNNYNDEQFF. This chain connects TRBV19 to TRBJ2-1; D might be TRBD1 (6 bases). This CDR3 has 16 amino acids. Germline V lookup: CDR1 LNHDA, CDR2 SQIVND (reference sequence). The V and J ends lost 4 bases and 8 bases respectively, with 21 bases between them.

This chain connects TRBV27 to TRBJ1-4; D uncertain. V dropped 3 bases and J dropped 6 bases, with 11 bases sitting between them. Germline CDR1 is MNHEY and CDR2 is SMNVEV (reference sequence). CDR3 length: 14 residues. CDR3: CASSLAQHYEKLFF. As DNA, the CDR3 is TGTGCCAGCAGTTTGGCACAGCATTATGAAAAACTGTTTTTT.

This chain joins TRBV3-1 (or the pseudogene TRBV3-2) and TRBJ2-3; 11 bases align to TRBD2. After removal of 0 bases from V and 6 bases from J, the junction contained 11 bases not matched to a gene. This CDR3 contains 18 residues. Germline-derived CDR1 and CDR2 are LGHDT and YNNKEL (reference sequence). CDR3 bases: TGTGCCAGCAGCCAAGATAGGACTAGCGGGTCCTCAGGGGATACGCAGTATTTT. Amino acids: CASSQDRTSGSSGDTQYF.

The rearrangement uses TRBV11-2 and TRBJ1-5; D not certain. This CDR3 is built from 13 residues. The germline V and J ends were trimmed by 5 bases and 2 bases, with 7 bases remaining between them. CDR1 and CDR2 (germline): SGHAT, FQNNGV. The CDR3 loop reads CASSPAGNQPQHF. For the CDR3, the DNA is TGTGCCAGCAGCCCCGCGGGCAATCAGCCCCAGCATTTT.

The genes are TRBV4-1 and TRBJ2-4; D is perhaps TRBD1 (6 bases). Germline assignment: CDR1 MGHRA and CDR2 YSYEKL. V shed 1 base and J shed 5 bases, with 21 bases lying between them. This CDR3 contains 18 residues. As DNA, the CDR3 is TGCGCCAGCAGCCAAGCCTTTATGATGGACAGAATCCAAAACATTCAGTACTTC. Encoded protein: CASSQAFMMDRIQNIQYF.

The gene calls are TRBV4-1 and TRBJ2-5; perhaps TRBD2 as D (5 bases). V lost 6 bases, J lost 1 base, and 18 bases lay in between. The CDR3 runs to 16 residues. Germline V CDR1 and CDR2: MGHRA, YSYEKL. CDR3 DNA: TGCGCCAGCAGTCCCGGGGTTGTAGCCTCCCAAGAGACCCAGTACTTC. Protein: CASSPGVVASQETQYF.

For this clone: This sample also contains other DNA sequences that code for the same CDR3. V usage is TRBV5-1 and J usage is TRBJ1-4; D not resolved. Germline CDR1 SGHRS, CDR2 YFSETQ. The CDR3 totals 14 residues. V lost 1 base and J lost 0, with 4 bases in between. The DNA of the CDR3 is TGCGCCAGCAGCTTGACTGCAACTAATGAAAAACTGTTTTTT. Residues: CASSLTATNEKLFF. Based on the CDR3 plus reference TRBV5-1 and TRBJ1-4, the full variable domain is KAGVTQTPRYLIKTRGQQVTLSCSPISGHRSVSWYQQTPGQGLQFLFEYFSETQRNKGNFPGRFSGRQFSNSRSEMNVSTLELGDSALYLCASSLTATNEKLFFGSGTQLSVL.

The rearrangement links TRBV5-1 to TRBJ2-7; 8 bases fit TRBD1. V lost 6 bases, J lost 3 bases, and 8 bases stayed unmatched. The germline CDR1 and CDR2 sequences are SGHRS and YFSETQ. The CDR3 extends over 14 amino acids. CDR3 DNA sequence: TGCGCCAGCACCCAGACAGGGGCTGACTACGAGCAGTACTTC. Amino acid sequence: CASTQTGADYEQYF.

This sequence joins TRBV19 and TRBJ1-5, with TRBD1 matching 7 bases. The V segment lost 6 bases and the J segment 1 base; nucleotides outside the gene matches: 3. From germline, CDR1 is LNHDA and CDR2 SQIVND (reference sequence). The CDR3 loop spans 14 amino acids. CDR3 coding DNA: TGTGCCAGTAGCTACAGGGGAAGCAATCAGCCCCAGCATTTT. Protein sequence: CASSYRGSNQPQHF.

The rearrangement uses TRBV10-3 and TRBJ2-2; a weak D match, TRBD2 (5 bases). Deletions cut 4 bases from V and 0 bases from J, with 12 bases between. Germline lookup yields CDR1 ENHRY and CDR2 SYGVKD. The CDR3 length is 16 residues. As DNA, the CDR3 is TGTGCCATCAGTGGGGAATCGGGGTCGAACACCGGGGAGCTGTTTTTT. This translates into CAISGESGSNTGELFF.

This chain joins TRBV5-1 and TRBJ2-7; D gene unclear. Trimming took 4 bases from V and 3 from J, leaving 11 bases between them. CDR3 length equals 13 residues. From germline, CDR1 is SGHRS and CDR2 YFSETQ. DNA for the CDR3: TGCGCCAGCAGCCCTGACGGGTACTACGAGCAGTACTTC. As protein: CASSPDGYYEQYF.

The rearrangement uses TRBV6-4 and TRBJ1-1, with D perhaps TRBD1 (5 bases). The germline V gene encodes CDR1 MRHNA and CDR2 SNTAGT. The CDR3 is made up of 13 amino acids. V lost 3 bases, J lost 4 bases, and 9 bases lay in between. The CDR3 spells CASSEGRATEAFF. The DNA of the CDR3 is TGTGCCAGCAGTGAGGGCAGGGCCACTGAAGCTTTCTTT.

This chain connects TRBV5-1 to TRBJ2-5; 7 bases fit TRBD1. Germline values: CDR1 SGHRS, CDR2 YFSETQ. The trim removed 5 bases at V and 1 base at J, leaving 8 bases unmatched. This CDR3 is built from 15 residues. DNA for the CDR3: TGCGCCAGCAGTTTTATGACAGGGTCCCAAGAGACCCAGTACTTC. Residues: CASSFMTGSQETQYF.